This is a list of T cell receptor beta chains from one sample in a study of blood T cells in healthy people across ages. TCRdb passed the 5' RACE reads through MiXCR, listing each CDR3 protein once. The sample carries 1.5 million to 2 million distinct CDR3 sequences, about 50% recorded once. Sequenced sample: blood. The receptor source for this set is a woman aged 35 to 49 in good health. Both conserved end residues are trimmed from each CDR3.

CDR3: ASSPLLGTTPEQY
V: TRBV7-9
J: TRBJ2-7

CDR3: ASSQYPEGMGSGANVLT
V: TRBV4-1
J: TRBJ2-6

CDR3: ASSRLAGVTDTQY
V: TRBV6-5
J: TRBJ2-3

CDR3: SARDRAGGPMNQPQH
V: TRBV20-1
J: TRBJ1-5

CDR3: SAQGGTGGNQPQH
V: TRBV29-1
J: TRBJ1-5

CDR3: SGGQGGEDTQY
V: TRBV20-1
J: TRBJ2-3

CDR3: SVTSGGAYNEQY
V: TRBV29-1
J: .

CDR3: ASSLTQTGLGSLNIQY
V: TRBV5-1
J: TRBJ2-4

CDR3: ASSQDHRADTQY
V: TRBV4-3
J: TRBJ2-3

CDR3: ASSPTDEPYNEQF
V: TRBV9
J: TRBJ2-1

CDR3: ASSYPQTRGEKLF
V: TRBV6-2/TRBV6-3
J: TRBJ1-4

CDR3: SVVGQPSYEQY
V: TRBV29-1
J: TRBJ2-7

CDR3: ASSQVSEGYNEQY
V: TRBV4-1
J: TRBJ2-7

CDR3: ASSHYREAYEQY
V: TRBV7-8
J: TRBJ2-7

CDR3: ASSLAGQDTDTQY
V: TRBV5-1
J: TRBJ2-3

CDR3: ASSQKAYEQY
V: TRBV7-2
J: TRBJ2-7

CDR3: ASSFGFFGAGIYEQY
V: TRBV5-6
J: TRBJ2-7

CDR3: ASSVIPARQTQY
V: TRBV13
J: TRBJ2-5

CDR3: ASSFAGQLSDEQF
V: TRBV5-1
J: TRBJ2-1

CDR3: SAPRGGVADTQY
V: TRBV20-1
J: TRBJ2-3

CDR3: ASSQYNMLIRQETQY
V: TRBV4-3
J: TRBJ2-5

CDR3: SAPGQGPHEQY
V: TRBV20-1
J: .

CDR3: SVEDRSRGANNEQF
V: TRBV29-1
J: TRBJ2-1

CDR3: SVQGTGYGKLF
V: TRBV29-1
J: TRBJ1-4

CDR3: ASSYSGDSGQY
V: TRBV6-2/TRBV6-3
J: TRBJ2-3

CDR3: SARDESSGVYGYT
V: TRBV20-1
J: TRBJ1-2

CDR3: ASSPGTASYNEQF
V: TRBV5-1
J: TRBJ2-1

CDR3: ASSPRTENKQY
V: TRBV6-2/TRBV6-3
J: TRBJ2-5

CDR3: ASSATSGGFTDTQY
V: TRBV6-1
J: TRBJ2-3

CDR3: SARDSGSPGHGYT
V: TRBV20-1
J: TRBJ1-2

CDR3: ATRASGQEYTEAF
V: TRBV24-1
J: TRBJ1-1

CDR3: ASSLLEVQPQH
V: TRBV28
J: TRBJ1-5

CDR3: ASTRTSASLPDTQY
V: TRBV3-1
J: TRBJ2-3

CDR3: ASNKARGATQETQY
V: TRBV7-2
J: TRBJ2-5

CDR3: ASSSTKRIGTQY
V: TRBV11-2
J: .

CDR3: ASSPGLAGAFRAQY
V: TRBV4-3
J: TRBJ2-3

CDR3: ASSQDQDRDTEAF
V: TRBV4-3
J: TRBJ1-1

CDR3: SARSDRANEQY
V: TRBV20-1
J: TRBJ2-7

CDR3: ASSQDRAVYGYT
V: TRBV3-1
J: TRBJ1-2

CDR3: ASSLSSGLAGSTGELF
V: TRBV7-9
J: TRBJ2-2

CDR3: AIRTGQHDEQF
V: TRBV10-3
J: TRBJ2-1

CDR3: ASSPPRVGGEYNVQF
V: TRBV7-2
J: TRBJ2-1

CDR3: ASSPGTGGWEAF
V: TRBV27
J: TRBJ1-1

CDR3: ASSRTGGRSYNEQF
V: TRBV12-3/TRBV12-4
J: TRBJ2-1

CDR3: ASSVHGTVNEKLF
V: TRBV6-1
J: TRBJ1-4

CDR3: ATSNTPGQGLRAPLH
V: TRBV24-1
J: TRBJ1-6

CDR3: SARAGGVVSSPLH
V: TRBV20-1
J: TRBJ1-6

CDR3: ATSRRTGLTYGYT
V: TRBV15
J: TRBJ1-2

CDR3: ASRTTTGYGYT
V: TRBV27
J: TRBJ1-2

CDR3: ASSPQGLAGSTDTQY
V: TRBV7-2
J: TRBJ2-3

CDR3: ATSAQTYGYT
V: TRBV15
J: TRBJ1-2